The sequence of this T cell receptor (beta chain) was determined in a study of graft-versus-host responses after intestinal transplantation. Between the trimmed V and J ends, which lost 4 bases and 3 bases, there was a span of 13 bases. The CDR3 is 15 residues long. Germline V gene data show CDR1 as MGHRA and CDR2 as YSYEKL. Regarding the study as a whole: Researchers found GvH clones in recipient marrow, and some showed up first in ileum or blood.

A remark on this clone: Its target is not known.

Using immunoSEQ multiplex PCR, the repertoire was profiled, and TCRdb retains in-frame clones only, with some absent. The sample has roughly 27,000 clones; approximately 87% are singletons. The source of this sequence is a human patient who received an intestinal transplant, so some T cells may come from the graft donor. Sequencing was performed on PBMCs, taken approximately 28 days after intestinal transplant. This rearrangement joins TRBV4-1 to TRBJ2-1, with D unclear. CDR3 protein: CASSPVESFYNEQFF. The CDR3 bases are TGCGCCAGCAGCCCTGTGGAGTCCTTCTACAATGAGCAGTTCTTC.